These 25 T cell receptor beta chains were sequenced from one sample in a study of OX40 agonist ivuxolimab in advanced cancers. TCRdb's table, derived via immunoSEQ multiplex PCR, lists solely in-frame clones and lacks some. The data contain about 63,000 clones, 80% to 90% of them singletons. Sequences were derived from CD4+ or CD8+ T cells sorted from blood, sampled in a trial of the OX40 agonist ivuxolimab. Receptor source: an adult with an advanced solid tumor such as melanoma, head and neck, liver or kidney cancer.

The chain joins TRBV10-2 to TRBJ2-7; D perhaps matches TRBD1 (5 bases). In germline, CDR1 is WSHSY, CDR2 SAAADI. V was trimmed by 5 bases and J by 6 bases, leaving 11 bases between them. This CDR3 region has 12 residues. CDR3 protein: CASSRQFSEQYF. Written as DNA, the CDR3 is TGCGCCAGCAGTCGACAGTTTAGCGAGCAGTACTTC.

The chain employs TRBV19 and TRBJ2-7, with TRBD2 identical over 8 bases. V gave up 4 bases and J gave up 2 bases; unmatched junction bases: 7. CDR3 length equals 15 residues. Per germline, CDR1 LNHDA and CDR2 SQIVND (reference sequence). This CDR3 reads CASSKAGGRPYEQYF. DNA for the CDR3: TGTGCCAGTAGTAAGGCGGGGGGCCGACCCTACGAGCAGTACTTC. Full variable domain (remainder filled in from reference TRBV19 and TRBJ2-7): DGGITQSPKYLFRKEGQNVTLSCEQNLNHDAMYWYRQDPGQGLRLIYYSQIVNDFQKGDIAEGYSVSREKKESFPLTVTSAQKNPTAFYLCASSKAGGRPYEQYFGPGTRLTVT.

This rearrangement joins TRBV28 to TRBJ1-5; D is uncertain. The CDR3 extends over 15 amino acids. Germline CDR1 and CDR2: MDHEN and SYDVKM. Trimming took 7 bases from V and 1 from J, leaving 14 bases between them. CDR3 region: CASTNPEGSNQPQHF. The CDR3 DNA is TGTGCCAGCACCAATCCGGAAGGGAGCAATCAGCCCCAGCATTTT.

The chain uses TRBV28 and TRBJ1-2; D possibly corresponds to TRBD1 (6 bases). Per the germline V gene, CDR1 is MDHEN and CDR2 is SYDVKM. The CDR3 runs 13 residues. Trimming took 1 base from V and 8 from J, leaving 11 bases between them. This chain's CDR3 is CASSLLGQGGYTF. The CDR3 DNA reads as TGTGCCAGCAGTTTATTGGGGCAGGGGGGCTACACCTTC.

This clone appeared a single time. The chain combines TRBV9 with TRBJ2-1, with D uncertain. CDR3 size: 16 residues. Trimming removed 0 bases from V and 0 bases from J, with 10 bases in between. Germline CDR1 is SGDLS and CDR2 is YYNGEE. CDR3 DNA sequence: TGTGCCAGCAGCGTAGGAGGTGGGAACTCCTACAATGAGCAGTTCTTC. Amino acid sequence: CASSVGGGNSYNEQFF.

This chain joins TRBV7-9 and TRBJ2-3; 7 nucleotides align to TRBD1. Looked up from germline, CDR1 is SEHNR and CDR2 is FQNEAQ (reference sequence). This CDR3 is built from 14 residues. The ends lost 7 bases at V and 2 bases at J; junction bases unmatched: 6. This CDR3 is CASTQDRDTDTQYF. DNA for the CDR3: TGTGCCAGCACCCAAGACAGGGACACAGATACGCAGTATTTT. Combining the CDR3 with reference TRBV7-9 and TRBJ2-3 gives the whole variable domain DTGVSQNPRHKITKRGQNVTFRCDPISEHNRLYWYRQTLGQGPEFLTYFQNEAQLEKSRLLSDRFSAERPKGSFSTLEIQRTEQGDSAMYLCASTQDRDTDTQYFGPGTRLTVL.

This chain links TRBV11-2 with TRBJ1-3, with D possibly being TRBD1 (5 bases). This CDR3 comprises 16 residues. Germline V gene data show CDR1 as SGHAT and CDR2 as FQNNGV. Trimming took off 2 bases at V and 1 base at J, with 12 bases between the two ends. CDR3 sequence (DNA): TGTGCCAGCAGCTTATATGCGCGGGGGTCTGGAAACACCATATATTTT. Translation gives CASSLYARGSGNTIYF.

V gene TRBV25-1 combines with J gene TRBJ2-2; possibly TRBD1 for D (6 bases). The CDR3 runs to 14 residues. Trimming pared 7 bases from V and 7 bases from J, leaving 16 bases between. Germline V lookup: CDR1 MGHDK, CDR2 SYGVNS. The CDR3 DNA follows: TGTGCCAGCAACGGACAGCCCGGGCACGGGGAGCTGTTTTTT. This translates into CASNGQPGHGELFF.

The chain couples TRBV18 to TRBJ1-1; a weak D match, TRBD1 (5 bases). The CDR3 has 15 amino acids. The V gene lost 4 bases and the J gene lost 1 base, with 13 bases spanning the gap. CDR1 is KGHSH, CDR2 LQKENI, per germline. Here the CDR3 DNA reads TGTGCCAGCTCACGTGTTGGGGGGGAGAACACTGAAGCTTTCTTT. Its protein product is CASSRVGGENTEAFF.

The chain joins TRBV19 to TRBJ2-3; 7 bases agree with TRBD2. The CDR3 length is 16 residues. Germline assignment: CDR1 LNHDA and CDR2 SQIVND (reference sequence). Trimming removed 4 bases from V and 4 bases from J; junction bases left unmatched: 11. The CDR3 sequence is CASSTLRGDGADTQYF. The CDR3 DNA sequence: TGTGCCAGTAGTACCCTTCGGGGGGACGGCGCAGATACGCAGTATTTT.

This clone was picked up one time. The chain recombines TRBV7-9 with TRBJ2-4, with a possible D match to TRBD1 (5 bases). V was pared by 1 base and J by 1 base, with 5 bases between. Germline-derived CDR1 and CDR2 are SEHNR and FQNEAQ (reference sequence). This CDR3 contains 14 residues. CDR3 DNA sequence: TGTGCCAGCAGCTTAGAGGGGGCCAAAAACATTCAGTACTTC. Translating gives CASSLEGAKNIQYF.

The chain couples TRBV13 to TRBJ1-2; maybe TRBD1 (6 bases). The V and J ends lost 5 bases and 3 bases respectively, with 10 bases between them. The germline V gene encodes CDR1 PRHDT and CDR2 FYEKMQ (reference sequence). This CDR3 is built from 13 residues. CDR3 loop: CASSLQGDYGYTF. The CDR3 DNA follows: TGTGCCAGCAGCCTACAGGGAGACTATGGCTACACCTTC. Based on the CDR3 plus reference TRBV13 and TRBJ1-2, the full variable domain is AAGVIQSPRHLIKEKRETATLKCYPIPRHDTVYWYQQGPGQDPQFLISFYEKMQSDKGSIPDRFSAQQFSDYHSELNMSSLELGDSALYFCASSLQGDYGYTFGSGTRLTVV.

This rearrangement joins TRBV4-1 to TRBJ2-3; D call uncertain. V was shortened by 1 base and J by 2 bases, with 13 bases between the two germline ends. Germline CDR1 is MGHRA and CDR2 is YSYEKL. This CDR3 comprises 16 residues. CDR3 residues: CASSQGPGRTTDTQYF. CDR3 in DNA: TGCGCCAGCAGCCAAGGGCCAGGCAGGACCACAGATACGCAGTATTTT.

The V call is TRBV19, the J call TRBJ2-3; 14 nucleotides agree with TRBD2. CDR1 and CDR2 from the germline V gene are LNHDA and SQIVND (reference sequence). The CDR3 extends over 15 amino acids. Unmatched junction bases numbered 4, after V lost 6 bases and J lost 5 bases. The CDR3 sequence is CASSPGLAGGDTQYF. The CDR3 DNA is TGTGCCAGTAGCCCCGGACTAGCGGGGGGAGATACGCAGTATTTT.

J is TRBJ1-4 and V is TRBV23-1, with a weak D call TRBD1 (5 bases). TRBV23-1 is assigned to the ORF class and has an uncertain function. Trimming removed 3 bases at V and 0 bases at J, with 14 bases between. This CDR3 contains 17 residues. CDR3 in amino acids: CASSHEPLGPTNEKLFF. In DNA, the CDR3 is TGCGCCAGCAGTCACGAGCCGTTGGGGCCAACTAATGAAAAACTGTTTTTT.

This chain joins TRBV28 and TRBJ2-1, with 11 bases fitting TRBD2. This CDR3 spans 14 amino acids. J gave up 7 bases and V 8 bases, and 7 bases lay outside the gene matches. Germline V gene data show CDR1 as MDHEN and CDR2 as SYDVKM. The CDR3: CASVTSGSINEQFF. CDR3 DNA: TGTGCCAGCGTAACTAGCGGGAGCATAAATGAGCAGTTCTTC.

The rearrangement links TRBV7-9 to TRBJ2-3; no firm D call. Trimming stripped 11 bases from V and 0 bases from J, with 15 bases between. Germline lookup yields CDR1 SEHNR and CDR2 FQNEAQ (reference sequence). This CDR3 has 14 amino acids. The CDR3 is CACRQAASTDTQYF. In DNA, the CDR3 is TGTGCCTGCCGTCAGGCAGCTAGCACAGATACGCAGTATTTT. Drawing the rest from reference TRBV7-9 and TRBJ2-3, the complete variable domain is DTGVSQNPRHKITKRGQNVTFRCDPISEHNRLYWYRQTLGQGPEFLTYFQNEAQLEKSRLLSDRFSAERPKGSFSTLEIQRTEQGDSAMYLCACRQAASTDTQYFGPGTRLTVL.

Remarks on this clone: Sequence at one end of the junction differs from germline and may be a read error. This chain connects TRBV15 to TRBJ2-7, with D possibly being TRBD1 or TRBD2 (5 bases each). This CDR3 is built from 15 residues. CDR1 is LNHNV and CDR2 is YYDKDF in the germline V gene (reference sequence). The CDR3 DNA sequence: TGTGCCACCAGCAGAGATAAGGAGGCAGGGACCCCCCTATGGTTC. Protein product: CATSRDKEAGTPLWF.

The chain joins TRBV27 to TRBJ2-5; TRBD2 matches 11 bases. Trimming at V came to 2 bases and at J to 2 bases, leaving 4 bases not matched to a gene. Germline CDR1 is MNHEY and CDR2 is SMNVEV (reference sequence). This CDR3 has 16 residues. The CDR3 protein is CASSLVLAGGQETQYF. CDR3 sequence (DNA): TGTGCCAGCAGTTTAGTCCTAGCGGGGGGTCAAGAGACCCAGTACTTC.

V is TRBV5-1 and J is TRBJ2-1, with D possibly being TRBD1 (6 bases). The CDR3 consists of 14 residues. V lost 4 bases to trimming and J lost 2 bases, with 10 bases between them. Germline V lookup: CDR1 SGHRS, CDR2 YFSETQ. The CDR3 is CASSGGSPYNEQFF. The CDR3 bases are TGCGCCAGCAGCGGGGGCTCACCCTACAATGAGCAGTTCTTC.

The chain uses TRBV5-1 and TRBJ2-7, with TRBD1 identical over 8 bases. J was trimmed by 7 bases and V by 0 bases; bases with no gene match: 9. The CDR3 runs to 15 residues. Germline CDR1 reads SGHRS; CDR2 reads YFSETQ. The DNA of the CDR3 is TGCGCCAGCAGCTTGGTAAGCAGGGGGCCAGGAGAGCAGTACTTC. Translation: CASSLVSRGPGEQYF.

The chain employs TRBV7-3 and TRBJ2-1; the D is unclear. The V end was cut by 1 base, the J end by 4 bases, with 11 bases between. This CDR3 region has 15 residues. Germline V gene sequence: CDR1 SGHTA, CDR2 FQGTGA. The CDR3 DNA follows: TGTGCCAGCAGCTTAAGGGCTAGTAGTTACAATGAGCAGTTCTTC. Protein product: CASSLRASSYNEQFF.

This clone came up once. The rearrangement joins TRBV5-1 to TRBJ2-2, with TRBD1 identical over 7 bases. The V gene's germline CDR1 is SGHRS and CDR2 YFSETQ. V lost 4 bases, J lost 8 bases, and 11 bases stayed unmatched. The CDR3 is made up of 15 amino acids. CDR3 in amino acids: CASSAITGEGGELFF. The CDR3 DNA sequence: TGCGCCAGCAGCGCCATTACAGGGGAAGGTGGGGAGCTGTTTTTT.

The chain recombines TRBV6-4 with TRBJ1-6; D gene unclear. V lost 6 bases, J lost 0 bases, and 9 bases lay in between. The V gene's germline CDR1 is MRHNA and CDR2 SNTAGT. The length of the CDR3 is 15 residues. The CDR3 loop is CASSPGASYNSPLHF. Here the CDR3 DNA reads TGTGCCAGCAGCCCGGGAGCCTCCTATAATTCACCCCTCCACTTT.

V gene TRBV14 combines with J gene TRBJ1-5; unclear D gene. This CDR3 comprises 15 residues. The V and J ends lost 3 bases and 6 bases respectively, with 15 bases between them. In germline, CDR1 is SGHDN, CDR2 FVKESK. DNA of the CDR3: TGTGCCAGCAGCCAGCTCAAGGACGGTGGTCAGCCCCAGCATTTT. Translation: CASSQLKDGGQPQHF.